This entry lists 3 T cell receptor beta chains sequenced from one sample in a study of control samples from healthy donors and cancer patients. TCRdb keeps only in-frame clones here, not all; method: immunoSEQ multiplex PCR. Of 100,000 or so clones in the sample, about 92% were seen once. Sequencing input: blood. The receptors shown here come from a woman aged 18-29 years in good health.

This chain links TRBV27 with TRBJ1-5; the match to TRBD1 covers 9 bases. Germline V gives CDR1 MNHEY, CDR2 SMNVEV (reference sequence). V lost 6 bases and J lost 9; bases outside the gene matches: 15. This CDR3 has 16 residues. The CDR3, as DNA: TGTGCCAGCAGCAGGGGGGGACAGGGTGTTTTGCTGCCCCAGCATTTT. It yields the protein CASSRGGQGVLLPQHF.

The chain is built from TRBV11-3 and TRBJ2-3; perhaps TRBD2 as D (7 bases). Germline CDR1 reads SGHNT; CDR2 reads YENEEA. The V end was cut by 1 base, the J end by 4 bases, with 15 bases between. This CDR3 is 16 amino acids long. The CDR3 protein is CASSLVVSGGADTQYF. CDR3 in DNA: TGTGCCAGCAGCTTAGTTGTATCGGGGGGCGCAGATACGCAGTATTTT.

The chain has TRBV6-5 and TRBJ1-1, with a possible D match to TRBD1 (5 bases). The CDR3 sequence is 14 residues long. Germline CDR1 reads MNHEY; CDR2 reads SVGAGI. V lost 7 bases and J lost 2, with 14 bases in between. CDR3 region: CASTRGRGNTEAFF. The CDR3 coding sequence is TGTGCCAGCACCCGGGGGAGGGGTAACACTGAAGCTTTCTTT.